This T cell receptor beta chain was observed in a study of neurological immune-mediated disorders. General study results and limits: The expanded clones of different subjects shared no CDR3 amino acid sequences (suggesting private repertoires in all groups).

The V and J ends lost 8 bases and 1 base respectively, with 6 bases between them. The germline V gene encodes CDR1 SGHAT and CDR2 FQNNGV. The CDR3 has 13 residues. In this sample, this clonotype turned up many times. Antigen unknown. 5'RACE with 10-nucleotide random UMIs produced the cDNA. Each CDR3 protein gets one entry after TCRdb re-called the 5' RACE reads with MiXCR. The data contain 65,000 to 75,000 distinct CDR3 sequences, about 5% of them seen just once; the ten biggest clones take up approximately 5.6%. Sequencing was done on a sample of PBMCs. V usage is TRBV11-2 and J usage is TRBJ1-6; D is undetermined. This receptor was obtained from a human donor with multiple sclerosis. The donor label of this sample is uncertain. The CDR3 DNA reads TGTGCCAGCGTTGGGTCCTATAATTCACCCCTCCACTTT. Its protein is CASVGSYNSPLHF. Looking up the rest from reference TRBV11-2 and TRBJ1-6 gives the full variable domain: EAGVAQSPRYKIIEKRQSVAFWCNPISGHATLYWYQQILGQGPKLLIQFQNNGVVDDSQLPKDRFSAERLKGVDSTLKIQPAKLEDSAVYLCASVGSYNSPLHFGNGTRLTVT.